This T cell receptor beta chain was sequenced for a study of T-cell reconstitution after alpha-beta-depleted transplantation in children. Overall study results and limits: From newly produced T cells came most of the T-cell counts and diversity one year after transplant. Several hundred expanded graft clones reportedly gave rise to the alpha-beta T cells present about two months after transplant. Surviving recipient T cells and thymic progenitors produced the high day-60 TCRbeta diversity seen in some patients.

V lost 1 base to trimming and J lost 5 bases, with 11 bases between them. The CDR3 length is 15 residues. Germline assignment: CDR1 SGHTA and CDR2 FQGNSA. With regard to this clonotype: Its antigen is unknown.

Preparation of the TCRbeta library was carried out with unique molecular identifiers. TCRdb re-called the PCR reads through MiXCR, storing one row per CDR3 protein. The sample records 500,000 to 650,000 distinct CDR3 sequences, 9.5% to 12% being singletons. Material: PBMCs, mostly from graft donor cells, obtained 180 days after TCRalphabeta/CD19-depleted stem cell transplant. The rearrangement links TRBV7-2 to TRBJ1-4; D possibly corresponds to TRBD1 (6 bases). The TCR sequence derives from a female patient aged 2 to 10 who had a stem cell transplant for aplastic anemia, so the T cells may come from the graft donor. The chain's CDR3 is CASSLGGGDNEKLFF. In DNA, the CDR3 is TGTGCCAGCAGCTTAGGAGGGGGTGACAATGAAAAACTGTTTTTT.